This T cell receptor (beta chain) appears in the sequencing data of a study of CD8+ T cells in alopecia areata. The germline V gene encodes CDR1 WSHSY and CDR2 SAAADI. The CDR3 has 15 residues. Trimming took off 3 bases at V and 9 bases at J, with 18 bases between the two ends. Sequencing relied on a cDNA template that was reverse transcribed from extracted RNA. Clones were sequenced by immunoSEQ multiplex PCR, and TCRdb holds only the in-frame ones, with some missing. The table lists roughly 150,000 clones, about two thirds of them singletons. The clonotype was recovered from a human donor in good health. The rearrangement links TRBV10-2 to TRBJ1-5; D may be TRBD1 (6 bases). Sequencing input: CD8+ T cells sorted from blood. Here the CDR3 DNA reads TGCGCCAGCAGTGACCTGACGGGGGGCTATGGGCCCCAGCATTTT. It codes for CASSDLTGGYGPQHF.